This is a list of T cell receptor beta chains from one sample in a study of blood T cell repertoires in COVID-19. Clones were sequenced by immunoSEQ multiplex PCR, and TCRdb holds only the in-frame ones, with some missing. In the table there are 120,000 or so clones, approximately 90% of which are singletons. Input material: peripheral blood. The receptors were sampled from a man between 50 and 59 years old with acute or convalescent COVID-19. Each CDR3 is given with its conserved first and last residue. Fields, in order: D gene, V gene, J gene, CDR3 protein, CDR3 DNA. D genes are given only for firm matches.

>TRBD1|TRBV5-4|TRBJ2-2
CASGILTGFTSDTGELFF
TGTGCCAGCGGTATTTTGACAGGGTTTACTTCCGACACCGGGGAGCTGTTTTTT
>TRBD1|TRBV6-5|TRBJ1-1
CASSLETGRSFF
TGTGCCAGCAGTTTGGAGACAGGGCGGTCTTTCTTT
>TRBD1|TRBV2|TRBJ1-3
CASRPTGGGNTIYF
TGTGCCAGCAGACCCACAGGGGGTGGAAACACCATATATTTT
>TRBD1|TRBV25-1|TRBJ1-5
CASAGTGNQPQHF
TGTGCCAGCGCCGGGACAGGGAATCAGCCCCAGCATTTT
>.|TRBV19|TRBJ1-4
CASSIGTPGEKLFF
TGTGCCAGTAGTATTGGGACACCTGGCGAAAAACTGTTTTTT
>TRBD2|TRBV29-1|TRBJ2-7
CSVELAGGPHEQYF
TGCAGCGTTGAACTAGCGGGAGGGCCCCACGAGCAGTACTTC
>.|TRBV27|TRBJ1-6
CASSLSGGGEPYNSPLHF
TGTGCCAGCAGTTTATCCGGGGGGGGAGAGCCCTATAATTCACCCCTCCACTTT
>TRBD2|TRBV19|TRBJ2-7
CASSAGGGYEQYF
TGTGCCAGTAGTGCGGGCGGGGGTTACGAGCAGTACTTC
>.|TRBV11-3|TRBJ2-7
CASSSKPGEQYF
TGTGCCAGCAGCTCTAAACCGGGAGAGCAGTACTTC
>TRBD2|TRBV5-5|TRBJ2-7
CASSFSGIKTYEQYF
TGTGCCAGCAGCTTTAGCGGGATTAAAACCTACGAGCAGTACTTC
>.|TRBV24-1|TRBJ2-7
CATSDPPPGVISYEQYF
TGTGCCACCAGTGACCCACCCCCCGGGGTTATCTCCTACGAGCAGTACTTC